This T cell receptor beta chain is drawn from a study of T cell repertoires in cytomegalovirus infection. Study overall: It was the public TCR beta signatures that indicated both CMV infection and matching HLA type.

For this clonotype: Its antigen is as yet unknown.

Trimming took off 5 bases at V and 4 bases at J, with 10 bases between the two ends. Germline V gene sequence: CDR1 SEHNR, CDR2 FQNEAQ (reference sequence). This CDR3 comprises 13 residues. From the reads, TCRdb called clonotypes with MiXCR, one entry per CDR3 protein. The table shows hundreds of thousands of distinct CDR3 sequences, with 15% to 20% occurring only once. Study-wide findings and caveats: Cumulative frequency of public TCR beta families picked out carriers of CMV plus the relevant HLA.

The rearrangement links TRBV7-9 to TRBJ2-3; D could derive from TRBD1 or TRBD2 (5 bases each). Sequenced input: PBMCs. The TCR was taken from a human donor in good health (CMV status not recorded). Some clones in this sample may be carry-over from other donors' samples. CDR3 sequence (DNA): TGTGCCAGCAGCGACGGGGCCGCAGATACGCAGTATTTT. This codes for CASSDGAADTQYF.